Detailed here is one TCR beta chain. Its matching antigen is unknown. Germline lookup yields CDR1 MNHNS and CDR2 SASEGT. V was cut by 0 bases and J by 4 bases, with 9 bases left in between. This CDR3 is built from 14 residues. This sample is drawn from a study of lymphopenia after photon versus proton radiotherapy. Sequencing was performed with immunoSEQ multiplex PCR; in TCRdb, only in-frame clones are kept and a portion is missing. The table includes approximately 17,000 clones, under 95% detected once. Overall study results and limits: A bigger post-nadir fall in TCR diversity correlated inversely with survival time in deceased patients. Oligoclonal CD8+ Temra expansion after nadir drove photon patients' diversity drop.

V usage is TRBV6-1 and J usage is TRBJ1-1; D is undetermined. This TCR came from a man in his sixties with pancreatic cancer. The starting material was peripheral blood, obtained from a patient treated with photon-based radiotherapy. The CDR3 sequence: CASSEAAGITEAFF. The CDR3 DNA sequence: TGTGCCAGCAGTGAAGCGGCGGGGATCACTGAAGCTTTCTTT.